These 31 T cell receptor beta chains originate from one sample sequenced in a study of glioma-infiltrating T cells after dendritic cell vaccination. Libraries were prepared by immunoSEQ multiplex PCR; TCRdb keeps only in-frame clonotypes and omits some of them. The table has roughly 90,000 clones, approximately 90% seen once. This sample comprised blood, obtained before dendritic cell vaccination. These receptors were obtained from a human donor with glioblastoma.

The rearrangement uses TRBV11-2 and TRBJ1-1; 8 bases agree with TRBD1. J gave up 5 bases and V 5 bases, and 4 bases lay outside the gene matches. The CDR3 sequence is 13 residues long. CDR1 and CDR2 from the germline V gene are SGHAT and FQNNGV. CDR3 amino acids: CASSRTGMTEAFF. In DNA form, the CDR3 reads TGTGCCAGCAGCCGGACAGGGATGACTGAAGCTTTCTTT.

This chain joins TRBV9 and TRBJ2-2; 8 bases align to TRBD2. The germline gives CDR1 SGDLS, CDR2 YYNGEE. The trim removed 7 bases at V and 6 bases at J, leaving 2 bases unmatched. The CDR3 is 12 amino acids. CDR3 in amino acids: CASAGGAGELFF. DNA of the CDR3: TGTGCCAGCGCGGGGGGAGCCGGGGAGCTGTTTTTT.

This chain uses TRBV5-5 with TRBJ2-7; 9 bases fit TRBD2. The germline gives CDR1 SGHKS, CDR2 YYEKEE (reference sequence). CDR3 length: 18 amino acids. V was clipped by 4 bases and J by 7 bases; unmatched bases: 21. The CDR3 reads CASSRILGREGPSWEQYF. As DNA, the CDR3 is TGTGCCAGCAGCCGGATTCTTGGGCGGGAGGGCCCAAGTTGGGAGCAGTACTTC.

This clone appeared once. The chain employs TRBV4-2 and TRBJ1-6; 8 nucleotides agree with TRBD1. CDR3 length equals 15 residues. Germline values: CDR1 LGHNA, CDR2 YNFKEQ. Trimming at V came to 3 bases and at J to 6 bases, leaving 4 bases not matched to a gene. The CDR3 protein is CASSHPGQANSPLHF. DNA for the CDR3: TGTGCCAGCAGCCATCCGGGACAGGCTAATTCACCCCTCCACTTT.

The gene calls are TRBV29-1 and TRBJ1-1; 7 bases fit TRBD1. The CDR3 extends over 15 amino acids. V gave up 4 bases and J gave up 1 base; unmatched junction bases: 9. From germline, CDR1 is SQVTM and CDR2 ANQGSEA. The CDR3 spells CSVVGPGGKNTEAFF. The DNA for the CDR3 is TGCAGCGTTGTCGGGCCAGGGGGTAAGAACACTGAAGCTTTCTTT.

The V call is TRBV2, the J call TRBJ1-4; tentative D call: TRBD1 (5 bases). Germline lookup yields CDR1 SNHLY and CDR2 FYNNEI. V gave up 7 bases and J gave up 8 bases, with 14 bases separating them. This CDR3 has 13 amino acids. CDR3 region: CASTRQIREKLFF. Here the CDR3 DNA reads TGTGCCAGCACCCGACAGATTCGGGAAAAACTGTTTTTT.

V gene TRBV19 combines with J gene TRBJ2-3; possibly TRBD2 for D (6 bases). V lost 1 base, J lost 1 base, and 12 bases lay in between. Looked up from germline, CDR1 is LNHDA and CDR2 is SQIVND (reference sequence). This CDR3 comprises 16 residues. CDR3 coding DNA: TGTGCCAGTAGTATAGCGGGGGTGTTGGGCACAGATACGCAGTATTTT. Translated, it gives CASSIAGVLGTDTQYF.

The chain has TRBV6-4 and TRBJ2-7; D unclear. V gave up 4 bases and J gave up 7 bases, with 14 bases separating them. Germline-derived CDR1 and CDR2 are MRHNA and SNTAGT. The CDR3 is 13 amino acids. DNA of the CDR3: TGTGCCAGCAGTGCTCCGCCAGGCGCTGAGCAGTACTTC. Translating it yields CASSAPPGAEQYF.

The rearrangement joins TRBV20-1 to TRBJ2-1, with D unresolved. This CDR3 has 10 amino acids. V lost 5 bases and J lost 7, with 6 bases in between. The germline V gene has CDR1 DFQATT and CDR2 SNEGSKA (reference sequence). The CDR3 nucleotides read TGCAGTGCTGTCGTAAATGAGCAGTTCTTC. Translation gives CSAVVNEQFF.

This clone was picked up one time. This rearrangement joins TRBV7-8 to TRBJ2-1; the D gene is possibly TRBD2 (6 bases). In germline, CDR1 is SGHVS, CDR2 FQNEAQ. The germline V and J ends were trimmed by 5 bases and 0 bases, with 14 bases remaining between them. The CDR3 length is 16 residues. The DNA of the CDR3 is TGTGCCAGCAGCCAACGGGACTTCTCCTCCTACAATGAGCAGTTCTTC. Translated: CASSQRDFSSYNEQFF.

This chain connects TRBV2 to TRBJ2-4; 7 bases match TRBD2. CDR3 length equals 13 residues. The junction had 2 bases not matched to a gene; V was cut back by 4 bases and J by 5 bases. Looked up from germline, CDR1 is SNHLY and CDR2 is FYNNEI. For the CDR3, the DNA is TGTGCCAGCAGTGCGGGGGGTGAAAACATTCAGTACTTC. Protein: CASSAGGENIQYF.

This sequence joins TRBV28 and TRBJ2-5; possibly TRBD2 for D (5 bases). There are 15 residues in the CDR3. The V gene lost 5 bases and the J gene lost 7 bases, with 20 bases spanning the gap. The germline CDR1 and CDR2 sequences are MDHEN and SYDVKM. This CDR3 is CASSPRVIARGTQYF. CDR3 DNA sequence: TGTGCCAGCAGTCCGCGGGTAATAGCAAGAGGGACCCAGTACTTC.

The rearrangement joins TRBV29-1 to TRBJ2-3, with 8 bases aligning to TRBD1. The CDR3 runs to 15 residues. Germline trimming cut 3 bases from V and 3 bases from J; bases unmatched to any gene: 8. From germline, CDR1 is SQVTM and CDR2 ANQGSEA. CDR3: CSVEGGTGPTDTQYF. CDR3 DNA: TGCAGCGTTGAGGGTGGGACAGGCCCTACAGATACGCAGTATTTT.

The genes are TRBV5-4 and TRBJ2-3; weak D call: TRBD1 (5 bases). This CDR3 comprises 15 residues. Between the trimmed V and J ends, which lost 0 bases and 0 bases, there was a span of 8 bases. Germline CDR1 and CDR2: SGHNT and YYREEE (reference sequence). The chain's CDR3 is CASSLETDSTDTQYF. In DNA form, the CDR3 reads TGTGCCAGCAGCTTGGAGACAGACAGCACAGATACGCAGTATTTT.

V and J are TRBV6-6 and TRBJ2-1; 7 bases are a match to TRBD1. Germline assignment: CDR1 MNHNY and CDR2 SVGAGI (reference sequence). V dropped 0 bases and J dropped 0; count of bases not matched to a gene: 2. This CDR3 is 16 amino acids long. Here the CDR3 DNA reads TGTGCCAGCAGTTACTCGACAGGGACCTCCTACAATGAGCAGTTCTTC. It yields the protein CASSYSTGTSYNEQFF.

The CDR3 DNA reads as TGTGCCAGCAGCTTCCCGCTCCCGGGACAGGGACACAATGAGCAGTTCTTC. Protein product: CASSFPLPGQGHNEQFF. The chain joins TRBV7-2 to TRBJ2-1; 9 bases map to TRBD1. Germline lookup yields CDR1 SGHTA and CDR2 FQGNSA. V was clipped by 3 bases and J by 5 bases; unmatched bases: 11. The CDR3 runs 17 residues. Full variable domain (remainder filled in from reference TRBV7-2 and TRBJ2-1): GAGVSQSPSNKVTEKGKDVELRCDPISGHTALYWYRQSLGQGLEFLIYFQGNSAPDKSGLPSDRFSAERTGGSVSTLTIQRTQQEDSAVYLCASSFPLPGQGHNEQFFGPGTRLTVL.

CDR3 in amino acids: CASSLAEGFGYGYTF. The CDR3 DNA follows: TGTGCCAGCAGCTTAGCGGAGGGATTTGGCTATGGCTACACCTTC. This chain links TRBV11-2 with TRBJ1-2; D is unresolved. The CDR3 length is 15 residues. Germline-derived CDR1 and CDR2 are SGHAT and FQNNGV. Trimming cost V 1 base and J 4 bases, with 13 bases left between them.

Regarding this clone: Sequence at one end of the junction differs from germline and may be a read error. This chain connects TRBV15 to TRBJ1-2, with 8 nucleotides matching TRBD1. This CDR3 has 12 residues. Germline V gene sequence: CDR1 LNHNV, CDR2 YYDKDF (reference sequence). This CDR3 reads CATSGGQGRARF. CDR3 bases: TGTGCCACCAGCGGCGGACAGGGAAGAGCCCGCTTC.

The chain carries TRBV19 and TRBJ1-2; 9 positions agree with TRBD1. After removal of 8 bases from V and 1 base from J, the junction contained 2 bases not matched to a gene. The length of the CDR3 is 13 residues. CDR1 is LNHDA and CDR2 is SQIVND in the germline V gene (reference sequence). This chain's CDR3 is CASLGQGNYGYTF. The CDR3 DNA follows: TGTGCCAGTTTGGGACAGGGTAACTATGGCTACACCTTC.

This clone was detected only once. This rearrangement joins TRBV6-5 to TRBJ2-7; D gene uncertain. This CDR3 spans 13 amino acids. Trimming shortened V by 5 bases and J by 5 bases, and 13 bases separated the two germline ends. Germline loops: CDR1 MNHEY, CDR2 SVGAGI. CDR3 bases: TGTGCCAGCAGTCACGGTTCCCCGGACGAGCAGTACTTC. Protein product: CASSHGSPDEQYF.

The chain has TRBV19 and TRBJ1-2, with D maybe TRBD1 (6 bases). The CDR3 has 15 amino acids. The V gene lost 5 bases and the J gene lost 4 bases, with 17 bases spanning the gap. Germline lookup yields CDR1 LNHDA and CDR2 SQIVND (reference sequence). The CDR3 sequence is CASSSQGMAGYGYTF. In DNA form, the CDR3 reads TGTGCCAGTAGTTCCCAGGGGATGGCGGGCTATGGCTACACCTTC.

V usage is TRBV5-1 and J usage is TRBJ1-5; 8 nucleotides align to TRBD1. Unmatched junction bases numbered 2, after V lost 4 bases and J lost 5 bases. Germline V gene sequence: CDR1 SGHRS, CDR2 YFSETQ. The CDR3 consists of 13 residues. CDR3 sequence: CASSQQGDQPQHF. DNA of the CDR3: TGCGCCAGCAGCCAACAGGGGGATCAGCCCCAGCATTTT. Supplemented by reference TRBV5-1 and TRBJ1-5, the full variable domain reads KAGVTQTPRYLIKTRGQQVTLSCSPISGHRSVSWYQQTPGQGLQFLFEYFSETQRNKGNFPGRFSGRQFSNSRSEMNVSTLELGDSALYLCASSQQGDQPQHFGDGTRLSIL.

This clone turned up a few times. Within the sample, other DNA sequences also encode this same CDR3. J is TRBJ1-1 and V is TRBV9, with 8 bases lining up with TRBD1. Losses at the gene ends were 0 bases for V and 1 base for J; bases not matched to a gene: 2. The CDR3 covers 15 residues. Germline loops: CDR1 SGDLS, CDR2 YYNGEE. This CDR3 is CASSVVGTGNTEAFF. CDR3 DNA: TGTGCCAGCAGCGTAGTGGGGACAGGGAACACTGAAGCTTTCTTT.

The V call is TRBV6-5, the J call TRBJ1-2; D perhaps matches TRBD1 (6 bases). This CDR3 spans 14 amino acids. V lost 5 bases and J lost 2, with 12 bases in between. In germline, CDR1 is MNHEY, CDR2 SVGAGI. The CDR3 here is CASSNPQGNYGYTF. The DNA for the CDR3 is TGTGCCAGCAGTAACCCCCAGGGGAACTATGGCTACACCTTC.

The V gene is TRBV5-1, the J gene TRBJ2-1; tentative D call: TRBD2 (6 bases). The V and J ends lost 2 bases and 4 bases respectively, with 19 bases between them. This CDR3 comprises 17 residues. Germline V lookup: CDR1 SGHRS, CDR2 YFSETQ. CDR3 protein: CASSFEGWAGKYNEQFF. CDR3 sequence (DNA): TGCGCCAGCAGCTTTGAAGGCTGGGCGGGGAAATACAATGAGCAGTTCTTC. The entire variable domain, with the rest obtained from reference TRBV5-1 and TRBJ2-1, is as follows: KAGVTQTPRYLIKTRGQQVTLSCSPISGHRSVSWYQQTPGQGLQFLFEYFSETQRNKGNFPGRFSGRQFSNSRSEMNVSTLELGDSALYLCASSFEGWAGKYNEQFFGPGTRLTVL.

The chain has TRBV27 and TRBJ2-3; 8 positions match TRBD2. Germline V CDR1 and CDR2: MNHEY, SMNVEV (reference sequence). The CDR3 totals 16 residues. With V trimmed by 2 bases and J by 2 bases, 6 bases remained unmatched. The CDR3 bases are TGTGCCAGCAGTTTAGGCGGGGGGATCAACACAGATACGCAGTATTTT. This translates into CASSLGGGINTDTQYF.

V gene TRBV9 combines with J gene TRBJ2-2, with 7 bases identical to TRBD1. Trimming cost V 0 bases and J 1 base; bases outside gene matches: 0. In germline, CDR1 is SGDLS, CDR2 YYNGEE. There are 15 residues in the CDR3. The CDR3 is CASSVDRGNTGELFF. CDR3 nucleotide sequence: TGTGCCAGCAGCGTAGACAGGGGGAACACCGGGGAGCTGTTTTTT. Full variable domain (missing parts from reference TRBV9 and TRBJ2-2): DSGVTQTPKHLITATGQRVTLRCSPRSGDLSVYWYQQSLDQGLQFLIQYYNGEERAKGNILERFSAQQFPDLHSELNLSSLELGDSALYFCASSVDRGNTGELFFGEGSRLTVL.

The chain combines TRBV6-1 with TRBJ2-7, with a possible D match to TRBD2 (7 bases). From germline, CDR1 is MNHNS and CDR2 SASEGT. The CDR3 consists of 15 residues. V was pared by 10 bases and J by 4 bases, with 23 bases between. The CDR3 here is CATNGVGGLVYEQYF. The CDR3 DNA is TGTGCCACCAATGGAGTCGGGGGGCTAGTGTACGAGCAGTACTTC.

The gene calls are TRBV27 and TRBJ1-5, with 10 bases fitting TRBD1. J gave up 9 bases and V 5 bases, and 10 bases lay outside the gene matches. In germline, CDR1 is MNHEY, CDR2 SMNVEV (reference sequence). The CDR3 contains 15 residues. The CDR3 DNA is TGTGCCAGCAGTCCGGAGGGACAGGGGTTACCGCCCCAGCATTTT. As protein: CASSPEGQGLPPQHF.

DNA for the CDR3: TGTGCCATCAGTGCGTCCCCACAGGGTAACACTGAAGCTTTCTTT. Protein product: CAISASPQGNTEAFF. J is TRBJ1-1 and V is TRBV10-3; maybe TRBD1 (6 bases). The CDR3 runs 15 residues. CDR1 is ENHRY and CDR2 is SYGVKD in the germline V gene. The ends were cut back, 4 bases at V and 2 bases at J, with 14 bases in the middle.

The gene calls are TRBV2 and TRBJ1-2, with D perhaps matching TRBD1 (5 bases). The germline V and J ends were trimmed by 11 bases and 8 bases, with 6 bases remaining between them. The germline V gene encodes CDR1 SNHLY and CDR2 FYNNEI. The CDR3 has 8 amino acids. The chain's CDR3 is CARGGYTF. In DNA form, the CDR3 reads TGTGCCCGGGGGGGCTACACCTTC.